The 24 T cell receptor beta chains in this list originate from one sample, sequenced in a study of CD8 T cells in Susac syndrome. Random hexamers were used to reverse transcribe an amount of roughly 0.5 to 1 ug RNA. TCRdb passed the immunoSEQ multiplex PCR reads through MiXCR, listing each CDR3 protein once. The sample carries some 300,000 distinct CDR3 sequences, approximately 81% recorded once. The sample consisted of CD8+ T cells from PBMCs. Receptor source: a human donor with multiple sclerosis.

The rearrangement uses TRBV30 and TRBJ2-7; D not resolved. Per the germline V gene, CDR1 is GTSNPN and CDR2 is SVGIG (reference sequence). V dropped 4 bases and J dropped 1 base, with 11 bases sitting between them. The CDR3 extends over 13 amino acids. The CDR3 sequence is CAWKGRPSYEQYF. CDR3 DNA sequence: TGTGCCTGGAAGGGCAGGCCGTCCTACGAGCAGTACTTC.

The chain uses TRBV28 and TRBJ2-5; D possibly matches TRBD1 or TRBD2 (6 bases each). Germline V gene data show CDR1 as MDHEN and CDR2 as SYDVKM. The CDR3 is 16 residues long. V dropped 7 bases and J dropped 5 bases, with 23 bases sitting between them. The CDR3 DNA reads as TGTGCCAGCACCCTCCGAGTCGGGGGCTCGGGGGAGACCCAGTACTTC. It specifies CASTLRVGGSGETQYF.

This clonotype was recorded a few times. J is TRBJ1-2 and V is TRBV6-1, with D possibly matching TRBD1 (6 bases). The CDR3 has 13 amino acids. The V gene's germline CDR1 is MNHNS and CDR2 SASEGT. V lost 2 bases to trimming and J lost 7 bases, with 11 bases between them. CDR3 bases: TGTGCCAGCAGTGAACTTACAGGGAGTGGCTACACCTTC. Translating it yields CASSELTGSGYTF.

V usage is TRBV28 and J usage is TRBJ1-2; possible D gene TRBD1, 6 bases. The CDR3 extends over 15 amino acids. Germline CDR1 reads MDHEN; CDR2 reads SYDVKM. Trimming removed 5 bases from V and 2 bases from J, with 15 bases in between. CDR3 in DNA: TGTGCCAGCAGTCCGGAGGACAGCCCCAACTATGGCTACACCTTC. Translation gives CASSPEDSPNYGYTF.

The chain combines TRBV14 with TRBJ2-1, with D unresolved. CDR1 and CDR2 (germline): SGHDN, FVKESK. V gave up 1 base and J gave up 1 base, with 35 bases separating them. The CDR3 contains 24 residues. The CDR3 DNA reads TGTGCCAGCAGCCAAGTATCAGAATCCTCAAGGAGCCTTAGGGCCTTCAAATCCTACAATGAGCAGTTCTTC. Translation gives CASSQVSESSRSLRAFKSYNEQFF.

The chain combines TRBV10-2 with TRBJ1-1; D is uncertain. The V end was cut by 0 bases, the J end by 9 bases, with 8 bases between. Germline V gene sequence: CDR1 WSHSY, CDR2 SAAADI. This CDR3 region has 12 residues. The CDR3 protein is CASSESPIQAFF. CDR3 DNA: TGCGCCAGCAGTGAGTCCCCGATCCAAGCTTTCTTT.

The chain combines TRBV5-1 with TRBJ2-7; D is uncertain. The CDR3 runs 13 residues. The V gene lost 1 base and the J gene lost 3 bases, with 8 bases spanning the gap. Germline V gene sequence: CDR1 SGHRS, CDR2 YFSETQ. The CDR3 protein is CASSLTTFYEQYF. CDR3 nucleotides: TGCGCCAGCAGCTTGACCACCTTCTACGAGCAGTACTTC.

The chain is built from TRBV27 and TRBJ1-2, with D unresolved. CDR1 and CDR2 from the germline V gene are MNHEY and SMNVEV (reference sequence). With 0 bases removed from V and 8 bases from J, the gap between germline ends came to 13 bases. The CDR3 runs 14 residues. DNA of the CDR3: TGTGCCAGCAGTTTATCTGTCAGCTTAGCGGGCTACACCTTC. Residues: CASSLSVSLAGYTF.

As DNA, the CDR3 is TGTGCCAGCAGGCAGGGGCTAGCAAGCACAGATACGCAGTATTTT. Protein: CASRQGLASTDTQYF. This rearrangement joins TRBV12-3 or TRBV12-4 to TRBJ2-3; TRBD1 might be the D (6 bases). Trimming left V 6 bases short and J 0 bases short, with 13 bases between. The CDR3 extends over 15 amino acids.

The chain employs TRBV19 and TRBJ2-2; D call uncertain. CDR1 and CDR2 (germline): LNHDA, SQIVND (reference sequence). CDR3 length: 14 amino acids. Trimming shortened V by 3 bases and J by 2 bases, and 7 bases separated the two germline ends. The DNA for the CDR3 is TGTGCCAGTAGTATTACAGACAACACCGGGGAGCTGTTTTTT. It translates to CASSITDNTGELFF. Looking up the rest from reference TRBV19 and TRBJ2-2 gives the full variable domain: DGGITQSPKYLFRKEGQNVTLSCEQNLNHDAMYWYRQDPGQGLRLIYYSQIVNDFQKGDIAEGYSVSREKKESFPLTVTSAQKNPTAFYLCASSITDNTGELFFGEGSRLTVL.

The V call is TRBV9, the J call TRBJ1-1, with a weak D call TRBD1 (5 bases). The CDR3 sequence is 14 residues long. Germline V gives CDR1 SGDLS, CDR2 YYNGEE. V lost 6 bases, J lost 5 bases, and 17 bases lay in between. The CDR3 DNA follows: TGTGCCAGCACAAAAGGGGAAGGAGGAACTGAAGCTTTCTTT. Translating it yields CASTKGEGGTEAFF.

This chain joins TRBV30 and TRBJ2-5; tentatively, D is TRBD2 (7 bases). V lost 2 bases and J 7 bases, leaving 11 bases between the germline ends. Per germline, CDR1 GTSNPN and CDR2 SVGIG (reference sequence). The CDR3 runs to 12 residues. CDR3 DNA: TGTGCCTGGAGTCGGGGGGCGTGGACCCAGTACTTC. Its protein product is CAWSRGAWTQYF.

The J gene is TRBJ2-5, the V gene TRBV3-1; D is undetermined. Trimming cost V 1 base and J 1 base, with 10 bases left between them. Looked up from germline, CDR1 is LGHDT and CDR2 is YNNKEL (reference sequence). CDR3 size: 15 residues. The CDR3 spells CASSQGGRPQETQYF. CDR3 DNA: TGTGCCAGCAGCCAAGGAGGTCGCCCCCAAGAGACCCAGTACTTC.

This clonotype was seen more than once but under ten times. The chain uses TRBV6-5 and TRBJ2-7; D may be TRBD2 (5 bases). Germline V lookup: CDR1 MNHEY, CDR2 SVGAGI. The CDR3 covers 15 residues. The V end was cut by 2 bases, the J end by 0 bases, with 11 bases between. The CDR3 coding sequence is TGTGCCAGCAGTTACCTAGCTCTTAGCTCCTACGAGCAGTACTTC. This sequence encodes CASSYLALSSYEQYF.

The chain employs TRBV3-1 and TRBJ1-2, with TRBD1 identical over 10 bases. The length of the CDR3 is 15 residues. V lost 4 bases, J lost 7 bases, and 9 bases stayed unmatched. Germline-derived CDR1 and CDR2 are LGHDT and YNNKEL (reference sequence). The CDR3 region is CASSLDRGRLSGYTF. The CDR3, as DNA: TGTGCCAGCAGCCTCGACAGGGGGCGCTTATCTGGCTACACCTTC.

The table lists this clonotype with a count of one. The V gene is TRBV15, the J gene TRBJ2-7, with a weak D call TRBD2 (6 bases). V was shortened by 3 bases and J by 3 bases, with 15 bases between the two germline ends. The germline V gene encodes CDR1 LNHNV and CDR2 YYDKDF (reference sequence). The CDR3 loop spans 15 amino acids. CDR3 coding DNA: TGTGCCACCAGCAGCGACCTCGGGGGAAACTACGAGCAGTACTTC. It encodes CATSSDLGGNYEQYF.

Only a few counts were recorded for this clonotype. V gene TRBV19 combines with J gene TRBJ1-2; D is unresolved. The germline V gene has CDR1 LNHDA and CDR2 SQIVND (reference sequence). This CDR3 has 15 amino acids. With 7 bases removed from V and 2 bases from J, the gap between germline ends came to 17 bases. The DNA of the CDR3 is TGTGCCAGTACCCCTTTTGGGCAGCAGAACTATGGCTACACCTTC. Translation: CASTPFGQQNYGYTF.

The V call is TRBV19, the J call TRBJ2-1, with D possibly being TRBD2 (5 bases). The germline V gene encodes CDR1 LNHDA and CDR2 SQIVND (reference sequence). V was cut by 4 bases and J by 0 bases, with 7 bases left in between. The CDR3 totals 14 residues. This CDR3 is CASSSGFSYNEQFF. The CDR3 DNA follows: TGTGCCAGTAGTAGCGGGTTCTCCTACAATGAGCAGTTCTTC.

The chain has TRBV7-9 and TRBJ2-3; the match to TRBD2 covers 7 bases. CDR3 length: 15 amino acids. Per the germline V gene, CDR1 is SEHNR and CDR2 is FQNEAQ (reference sequence). V lost 5 bases and J lost 0; bases outside the gene matches: 5. As DNA, the CDR3 is TGTGCCAGCAGCCACCTAGCGGCGAGCACAGATACGCAGTATTTT. Protein: CASSHLAASTDTQYF.

The chain carries TRBV5-1 and TRBJ1-1; D gene uncertain. From germline, CDR1 is SGHRS and CDR2 YFSETQ. V was cut by 0 bases and J by 0 bases, with 6 bases left in between. This CDR3 has 14 residues. The CDR3 bases are TGCGCCAGCAGCTTGGACGGCCTGAACACTGAAGCTTTCTTT. Residues: CASSLDGLNTEAFF.

The chain is built from TRBV19 and TRBJ2-1; perhaps TRBD2 as D (7 bases). CDR3 length: 14 residues. Looked up from germline, CDR1 is LNHDA and CDR2 is SQIVND (reference sequence). V was shortened by 9 bases and J by 5 bases, with 17 bases between the two germline ends. CDR3 region: CASLGGPNNNEQFF. CDR3 DNA: TGTGCCAGCCTCGGGGGGCCGAATAACAATGAGCAGTTCTTC.

J is TRBJ1-1 and V is TRBV10-3, with D perhaps matching TRBD1 (6 bases). The germline CDR1 and CDR2 sequences are ENHRY and SYGVKD. The CDR3 loop spans 16 amino acids. V was clipped by 2 bases and J by 4 bases, with 17 bases between them. The CDR3 coding sequence is TGTGCCATCAGTGAGGTCGGGGAGGGCAGGGGCACTGAAGCTTTCTTT. It is translated as CAISEVGEGRGTEAFF.

V is TRBV4-1 and J is TRBJ1-4, with D possibly TRBD1 on 5 matching bases. V lost 1 base and J 5 bases, leaving 11 bases between the germline ends. The length of the CDR3 is 15 residues. Germline loops: CDR1 MGHRA, CDR2 YSYEKL. The CDR3 sequence is CASSQVPRANEKLFF. The CDR3 bases are TGCGCCAGCAGCCAAGTACCCAGGGCCAATGAAAAACTGTTTTTT.

V and J are TRBV7-9 and TRBJ2-7; the match to TRBD1 covers 11 bases. The junction had 9 bases not matched to a gene; V was cut back by 6 bases and J by 5 bases. The germline V gene encodes CDR1 SEHNR and CDR2 FQNEAQ (reference sequence). The CDR3 runs 15 residues. The CDR3 DNA sequence: TGTGCCAGCAGTCATCCGGGACAGGGGGGCCACGAGCAGTACTTC. It yields the protein CASSHPGQGGHEQYF.